These 21 T cell receptor beta chains were all obtained from the same sample, sequenced in a study of cytomegalovirus exposure and HLA in healthy donors. The PCR used 60 Vbeta and 13 Jbeta primers. Here immunoSEQ multiplex PCR was the method, and the copy in TCRdb shows in-frame clones only, minus some. The table shows around 130,000 clones, with more than 60% occurring only once. Sequencing was performed on PBMCs. The source of these receptors is a woman aged 40 to 55 in good health and CMV-seropositive.

In this sample, this clone turned up a few times. The rearrangement links TRBV15 to TRBJ1-3, with 8 bases aligning to TRBD1. Trimming cost V 6 bases and J 6 bases; bases outside gene matches: 13. This CDR3 is 16 amino acids long. Germline values: CDR1 LNHNV, CDR2 YYDKDF (reference sequence). The CDR3 spells CATSNTDRVGPNTIYF. The CDR3 DNA reads TGTGCCACCAGTAATACGGACAGGGTAGGGCCAAACACCATATATTTT.

The chain uses TRBV27 and TRBJ2-3; weak D call: TRBD1 (7 bases). The CDR3 runs to 14 residues. Trimming pared 2 bases from V and 6 bases from J, leaving 12 bases between. CDR1 and CDR2 (germline): MNHEY, SMNVEV (reference sequence). CDR3 nucleotide sequence: TGTGCCAGCAGTTTAGGAGGGGGCAGTGATACGCAGTATTTT. Protein: CASSLGGGSDTQYF.

The chain carries TRBV10-3 and TRBJ2-3, with 12 bases lining up with TRBD2. Trimming cost V 2 bases and J 2 bases; bases outside gene matches: 11. Per the germline V gene, CDR1 is ENHRY and CDR2 is SYGVKD. This CDR3 region has 19 residues. CDR3 sequence reads: CAISEPTSRTSGDTDTQYF. In DNA, the CDR3 is TGTGCCATCAGTGAGCCGACTTCCCGGACTAGCGGGGACACAGATACGCAGTATTTT.

This clone was picked up one time. V gene TRBV6-1 combines with J gene TRBJ1-1, with D hard to call. Per the germline V gene, CDR1 is MNHNS and CDR2 is SASEGT. The V gene lost 6 bases and the J gene lost 1 base, with 15 bases spanning the gap. The CDR3 runs 15 residues. CDR3 loop: CASRRTITPNTEAFF. DNA of the CDR3: TGTGCCAGCAGACGCACAATTACACCGAACACTGAAGCTTTCTTT.

The CDR3 DNA reads as TGTGCCAGCAGTGCCCCGGGACAGGGGAAAGAAAAACTGTTTTTT. Amino acids: CASSAPGQGKEKLFF. The chain employs TRBV25-1 and TRBJ1-4; 10 nucleotides match TRBD1. The V segment lost 4 bases and the J segment 8 bases; nucleotides outside the gene matches: 7. This CDR3 is built from 15 residues. The germline V gene has CDR1 MGHDK and CDR2 SYGVNS.

This sequence joins TRBV4-2 and TRBJ2-3; TRBD2 matches at 10 bases. The CDR3 is 17 residues long. J was trimmed by 4 bases and V by 3 bases; bases with no gene match: 10. CDR1 is LGHNA and CDR2 is YNFKEQ in the germline V gene. CDR3 coding DNA: TGTGCCAGCAGCCAGAGGTTAGCGGGGGGCCCCGCAGATACGCAGTATTTT. Translated, it gives CASSQRLAGGPADTQYF.

CDR3 nucleotides: TGTGCCAGCAGCTTCCCACTAGCTCAAGAAGAGGATAATGAGCAGTTCTTC. Translation: CASSFPLAQEEDNEQFF. The V and J genes are TRBV11-2 and TRBJ2-1, with D tentatively TRBD2 (6 bases). Germline assignment: CDR1 SGHAT and CDR2 FQNNGV. CDR3 length: 17 residues. Trimming pared 3 bases from V and 7 bases from J, leaving 22 bases between.

The chain recombines TRBV15 with TRBJ2-7; D is possibly TRBD1 (6 bases). Germline V gives CDR1 LNHNV, CDR2 YYDKDF (reference sequence). V lost 4 bases to trimming and J lost 7 bases, with 8 bases between them. The CDR3 covers 11 residues. The CDR3 nucleotides are TGTGCCACCAGCATCAGGGGTGAGCAGTACTTC. This sequence encodes CATSIRGEQYF.

V usage is TRBV7-6 and J usage is TRBJ2-7, with a weak D call TRBD2 (6 bases). V was cut by 1 base and J by 5 bases, with 18 bases left in between. The CDR3 totals 16 residues. Germline V gene data show CDR1 as SGHVS and CDR2 as FNYEAQ. CDR3 protein: CASSLGGRELPHEQYF. CDR3 DNA sequence: TGTGCCAGCAGCTTAGGAGGCCGGGAGCTTCCCCACGAGCAGTACTTC.

This sequence joins TRBV7-3 and TRBJ2-2; the D is unclear. This CDR3 is built from 13 residues. CDR1 and CDR2 from the germline V gene are SGHTA and FQGTGA. Trimming took off 3 bases at V and 2 bases at J, with 4 bases between the two ends. The CDR3: CASSFLNTGELFF. CDR3 DNA: TGTGCCAGCAGCTTCCTTAACACCGGGGAGCTGTTTTTT.

This clone was counted a few times. This specimen includes other DNA sequences encoding the same CDR3. J is TRBJ2-2 and V is TRBV5-1, with 7 nucleotides matching TRBD1. The CDR3 is 15 residues long. Per the germline V gene, CDR1 is SGHRS and CDR2 is YFSETQ. After removal of 0 bases from V and 4 bases from J, the junction contained 3 bases not matched to a gene. The CDR3 here is CASSLGQGGTGELFF. In nucleotides, the CDR3 is TGCGCCAGCAGCTTGGGACAGGGTGGCACCGGGGAGCTGTTTTTT. Drawing the rest from reference TRBV5-1 and TRBJ2-2, the complete variable domain is KAGVTQTPRYLIKTRGQQVTLSCSPISGHRSVSWYQQTPGQGLQFLFEYFSETQRNKGNFPGRFSGRQFSNSRSEMNVSTLELGDSALYLCASSLGQGGTGELFFGEGSRLTVL.

The V gene is TRBV29-1, the J gene TRBJ1-1; D gene uncertain. This CDR3 has 12 amino acids. The germline V gene has CDR1 SQVTM and CDR2 ANQGSEA. V dropped 3 bases and J dropped 10 bases, with 15 bases sitting between them. CDR3 coding DNA: TGCAGCGTTGACCGGGGAAGTCAGAGAGCTTTCTTT. It is translated as CSVDRGSQRAFF.

On this clone: This sample includes further DNA sequences coding for the same CDR3. V usage is TRBV19 and J usage is TRBJ2-1, with 10 positions matching TRBD2. J gave up 4 bases and V 3 bases, and 3 bases lay outside the gene matches. The CDR3 runs 15 residues. CDR1 LNHDA and CDR2 SQIVND come from the germline V gene (reference sequence). The CDR3 sequence: CASSIGLAAYNEQFF. The CDR3 DNA is TGTGCCAGTAGTATCGGACTAGCGGCTTACAATGAGCAGTTCTTC.

The chain is built from TRBV28 and TRBJ1-2; 8 positions match TRBD1. The germline CDR1 and CDR2 sequences are MDHEN and SYDVKM. The CDR3 extends over 15 amino acids. J lost 7 bases, V lost 3 bases, and 10 bases had no gene match. This CDR3 is CASSLGTGGVGGYTF. DNA for the CDR3: TGTGCCAGCAGTTTGGGGACAGGCGGAGTAGGTGGCTACACCTTC.

The DNA of the CDR3 is TGTGCCAGCAGAAGACAGGGTTCTGGAAACACCATATATTTT. The encoded protein is CASRRQGSGNTIYF. This rearrangement joins TRBV6-6 to TRBJ1-3; 7 nucleotides line up with TRBD1. CDR3 length equals 14 residues. The V segment lost 6 bases and the J segment 1 base; nucleotides outside the gene matches: 3. CDR1 MNHNY and CDR2 SVGAGI come from the germline V gene (reference sequence).

The genes are TRBV28 and TRBJ1-1, with D hard to call. V lost 7 bases and J lost 5, with 14 bases in between. The CDR3 is made up of 13 amino acids. The germline V gene encodes CDR1 MDHEN and CDR2 SYDVKM. The CDR3 region has the DNA TGTGCCAGCACCCGAGCGGGAGGTACTGAAGCTTTCTTT. It translates to CASTRAGGTEAFF.

This clone was observed a few times. The chain combines TRBV28 with TRBJ1-2; 10 bases match TRBD1. V was clipped by 5 bases and J by 4 bases; unmatched bases: 10. The CDR3 covers 16 residues. Germline CDR1 MDHEN, CDR2 SYDVKM. Here the CDR3 reads CASSVSTGGPGYGYTF. DNA for the CDR3: TGTGCCAGCAGTGTCTCGACAGGGGGCCCGGGCTATGGCTACACCTTC.

The chain couples TRBV7-3 to TRBJ2-1, with a weak D call TRBD2 (6 bases). Germline V gene data show CDR1 as SGHTA and CDR2 as FQGTGA. The CDR3 covers 18 residues. V gave up 1 base and J gave up 0 bases, with 16 bases separating them. The CDR3 DNA follows: TGTGCCAGCAGCTTAAACCCTTTAGCGGAAAGCTCCTACAATGAGCAGTTCTTC. The encoded protein is CASSLNPLAESSYNEQFF.

This clone was recorded once. This sequence joins TRBV7-2 and TRBJ2-6; 8 bases are shared with TRBD1. The germline V gene encodes CDR1 SGHTA and CDR2 FQGNSA. Losses at the gene ends were 5 bases for V and 1 base for J; bases not matched to a gene: 13. The length of the CDR3 is 19 residues. The CDR3 DNA reads as TGTGCCAGCAGCATGCGCCTAGGACAGGGTGTATCTGGGGCCAACGTCCTGACTTTC. Translated, it gives CASSMRLGQGVSGANVLTF. Complete variable domain (other parts from reference TRBV7-2 and TRBJ2-6): GAGVSQSPSNKVTEKGKDVELRCDPISGHTALYWYRQSLGQGLEFLIYFQGNSAPDKSGLPSDRFSAERTGGSVSTLTIQRTQQEDSAVYLCASSMRLGQGVSGANVLTFGAGSRLTVL.

The chain employs TRBV19 and TRBJ1-5; D gene unclear. This CDR3 contains 14 residues. The germline V and J ends were trimmed by 3 bases and 0 bases, with 6 bases remaining between them. Germline V gives CDR1 LNHDA, CDR2 SQIVND (reference sequence). The CDR3 coding sequence is TGTGCCAGTAGTATGGCGGCTAGCAATCAGCCCCAGCATTTT. Translation gives CASSMAASNQPQHF.

This clone was observed a few times. The genes are TRBV12-5 and TRBJ2-3; 7 bases fit TRBD2. V lost 6 bases and J lost 0; bases outside the gene matches: 12. In germline, CDR1 is LGHNT, CDR2 FRNRAP. The CDR3 covers 17 residues. This CDR3 reads CASGRDSLGGSTDTQYF. CDR3 coding DNA: TGTGCTAGTGGCCGGGACTCGTTGGGGGGGAGCACAGATACGCAGTATTTT. The full variable domain, in which reference TRBV12-5 and TRBJ2-3 provide the parts outside the CDR3, is DARVTQTPRHKVTEMGQEVTMRCQPILGHNTVFWYRQTMMQGLELLAYFRNRAPLDDSGMPKDRFSAEMPDATLATLKIQPSEPRDSAVYFCASGRDSLGGSTDTQYFGPGTRLTVL.